The clone carrying this T cell receptor (beta chain) has a handful of counts. The sample is drawn from a study of blood T cell repertoires in COVID-19. Looking at the study overall: Donors in the United States, Italy and Spain gave samples during acute or convalescent COVID-19. PBMCs, B-cell-depleted T cells, or T cells provided the cDNA or gDNA that made up the material.

Germline V CDR1 and CDR2: MRHNA, SNTAGT. Unmatched junction bases numbered 7, after V lost 5 bases and J lost 0 bases. This CDR3 is 17 amino acids long. The authors' processing: Quantification of nucleated cells was approximated via reference gene primer amplification. Only in-frame clones appear in the TCRdb table, and some are missing; sequencing was by immunoSEQ multiplex PCR. V, J and clone size derive from that table, while D and trimming were established from the DNA sequence. The table has over 300,000 clones, around 80% seen once. Sequenced input: peripheral blood. The rearrangement joins TRBV6-4 to TRBJ2-1; 10 bases map to TRBD2. This sequence originates from a woman aged 45-59 years with acute or convalescent COVID-19. CDR3 loop: CASSSLTSGASYNEQFF. CDR3 nucleotide sequence: TGTGCCAGCAGTTCACTAACTAGCGGGGCCTCCTACAATGAGCAGTTCTTC.